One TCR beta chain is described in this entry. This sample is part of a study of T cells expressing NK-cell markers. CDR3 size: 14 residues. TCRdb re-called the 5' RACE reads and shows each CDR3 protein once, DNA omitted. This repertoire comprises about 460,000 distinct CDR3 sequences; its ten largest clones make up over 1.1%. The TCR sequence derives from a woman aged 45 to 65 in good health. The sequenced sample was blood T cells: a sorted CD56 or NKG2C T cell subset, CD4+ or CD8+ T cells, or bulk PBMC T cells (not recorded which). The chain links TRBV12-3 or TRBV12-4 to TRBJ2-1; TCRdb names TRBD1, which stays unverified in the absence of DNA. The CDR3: CASGTGTLRNEQFF.